This passage covers 21 T cell receptor beta chains from one sample sequenced in a study of graft-versus-host responses after intestinal transplantation. Here immunoSEQ multiplex PCR was the method, and the copy in TCRdb shows in-frame clones only, minus some. The sample lists some 9,300 clones, about 90% occurring once. The material sequenced was PBMCs, taken roughly 44 days after intestinal transplant. These receptor sequences come from a human patient who received an intestinal transplant, so some T cells may come from the graft donor.

The J gene is TRBJ2-1, the V gene TRBV15; TRBD2 might be the D (5 bases). The CDR3 length is 14 residues. Germline loops: CDR1 LNHNV, CDR2 YYDKDF (reference sequence). V was shortened by 3 bases and J by 7 bases, with 13 bases between the two germline ends. This chain's CDR3 is CATSSGKGENEQFF. DNA of the CDR3: TGTGCCACCAGCAGCGGGAAGGGTGAAAATGAGCAGTTCTTC.

The chain is built from TRBV27 and TRBJ2-1; 11 positions agree with TRBD2. Germline CDR1 is MNHEY and CDR2 is SMNVEV (reference sequence). The CDR3 spans 15 residues. The V and J ends lost 5 bases and 4 bases, in that order; junction bases with no gene match: 4. CDR3 amino acids: CASSVPSGGYNEQFF. The CDR3 DNA reads TGTGCCAGCAGTGTCCCTAGCGGGGGGTACAATGAGCAGTTCTTC.

The CDR3: CASSYSTAGAGEQYF. Here the CDR3 DNA reads TGTGCCAGCAGTTACTCGACTGCAGGGGCGGGCGAGCAGTACTTC. This chain connects TRBV6-5 to TRBJ2-7; D perhaps matches TRBD1 (6 bases). This CDR3 has 15 residues. From germline, CDR1 is MNHEY and CDR2 SVGAGI. V was pared by 0 bases and J by 6 bases, with 15 bases between.

The chain joins TRBV7-9 to TRBJ1-1, with a possible D match to TRBD1 (5 bases). CDR1 and CDR2 from the germline V gene are SEHNR and FQNEAQ (reference sequence). Trimming took 1 base from V and 5 from J, leaving 14 bases between them. The CDR3 sequence is 15 residues long. The CDR3 reads CASSLGADEGTEAFF. CDR3 nucleotides: TGTGCCAGCAGCTTAGGGGCGGACGAGGGGACTGAAGCTTTCTTT.

The chain carries TRBV9 and TRBJ2-2; D unresolved. This CDR3 comprises 16 residues. Germline V lookup: CDR1 SGDLS, CDR2 YYNGEE. V gave up 1 base and J gave up 1 base, with 11 bases separating them. The CDR3 DNA reads as TGTGCCAGCAGCGTACGGCTGGGCAGGAACACCGGGGAGCTGTTTTTT. This translates into CASSVRLGRNTGELFF.

The V call is TRBV2, the J call TRBJ2-1, with D maybe TRBD2 (6 bases). CDR3 length equals 13 residues. V was trimmed by 8 bases and J by 5 bases, leaving 13 bases between them. Germline assignment: CDR1 SNHLY and CDR2 FYNNEI. This CDR3 is CASGDWGDNEQFF. CDR3 nucleotide sequence: TGTGCCAGCGGGGACTGGGGGGACAATGAGCAGTTCTTC.

The rearrangement links TRBV6-1 to TRBJ1-4; possibly TRBD1 for D (6 bases). Germline V gene sequence: CDR1 MNHNS, CDR2 SASEGT. Between the trimmed V and J ends, which lost 9 bases and 7 bases, there was a span of 15 bases. The CDR3 contains 13 residues. The CDR3 loop is CARKTGPSEKLFF. The CDR3, as DNA: TGTGCCAGGAAGACAGGTCCTAGTGAAAAACTGTTTTTT.

The chain recombines TRBV7-3 with TRBJ2-2; tentative D call: TRBD2 (6 bases). Germline-derived CDR1 and CDR2 are SGHTA and FQGTGA. V was shortened by 5 bases and J by 4 bases, with 32 bases between the two germline ends. The CDR3 extends over 21 amino acids. As DNA, the CDR3 is TGTGCCAGCAGCCCGCAAGGGCCACAGGAGGGATATGGACGTAGCACCGGGGAGCTGTTTTTT. Its protein is CASSPQGPQEGYGRSTGELFF.

The gene calls are TRBV7-9 and TRBJ1-4; tentative D call: TRBD1 (6 bases). V lost 5 bases and J 1 base, leaving 17 bases between the germline ends. Germline lookup yields CDR1 SEHNR and CDR2 FQNEAQ (reference sequence). The CDR3 runs 17 residues. In DNA, the CDR3 is TGTGCCAGCAGCCAGGGGACACAACGCGGAACTAATGAAAAACTGTTTTTT. Protein sequence: CASSQGTQRGTNEKLFF.

This clone was picked up one time. The chain has TRBV5-5 and TRBJ1-6; 7 nucleotides align to TRBD1. Germline V gene data show CDR1 as SGHKS and CDR2 as YYEKEE (reference sequence). V was pared by 2 bases and J by 3 bases, with 8 bases of the junction left unmatched. This CDR3 comprises 17 residues. In DNA, the CDR3 is TGTGCCAGCAGCTTCGAACTAAACAGGGGCTATAATTCACCCCTCCACTTT. As protein: CASSFELNRGYNSPLHF. Based on the CDR3 plus reference TRBV5-5 and TRBJ1-6, the full variable domain is DAGVTQSPTHLIKTRGQQVTLRCSPISGHKSVSWYQQVLGQGPQFIFQYYEKEERGRGNFPDRFSARQFPNYSSELNVNALLLGDSALYLCASSFELNRGYNSPLHFGNGTRLTVT.

The chain employs TRBV30 and TRBJ2-5; 9 bases are shared with TRBD2. Germline assignment: CDR1 GTSNPN and CDR2 SVGIG (reference sequence). With V trimmed by 2 bases and J by 2 bases, 6 bases remained unmatched. The CDR3 length is 15 residues. The CDR3 DNA reads TGTGCCTGGAGTCCAGGGACTAGCTATCAAGAGACCCAGTACTTC. Translating it yields CAWSPGTSYQETQYF.

V usage is TRBV5-4 and J usage is TRBJ2-7; TRBD1 matches at 8 bases. Germline V gene lookup returns CDR1 SGHNT and CDR2 YYREEE (reference sequence). Trimming cost V 3 bases and J 4 bases; bases outside gene matches: 9. The CDR3 has 15 amino acids. The chain's CDR3 is CASSSRDRNSYEQYF. CDR3 coding DNA: TGTGCCAGCAGCTCCCGGGACAGGAACTCGTACGAGCAGTACTTC.

The CDR3 DNA is TGCAGCGTTGAAGAAGGGGGAACCGGGGAGCTGTTTTTT. Protein sequence: CSVEEGGTGELFF. The chain combines TRBV29-1 with TRBJ2-2, with D perhaps matching TRBD1 (6 bases). The CDR3 covers 13 residues. Deletions cut 0 bases from V and 5 bases from J, with 7 bases between. CDR1 SQVTM and CDR2 ANQGSEA come from the germline V gene.

This clone was seen a few times. The chain joins TRBV13 to TRBJ2-7; D may be TRBD1 (6 bases). The CDR3 sequence is 11 residues long. The germline CDR1 and CDR2 sequences are PRHDT and FYEKMQ (reference sequence). Deletions cut 4 bases from V and 7 bases from J, with 8 bases between. CDR3 amino acids: CASSSQGEQYF. CDR3 DNA sequence: TGTGCCAGCAGCTCCCAGGGGGAGCAGTACTTC.

The V gene is TRBV2, the J gene TRBJ2-3; D may be TRBD2 (6 bases). V gave up 4 bases and J gave up 0 bases, with 8 bases separating them. This CDR3 spans 14 amino acids. The V gene's germline CDR1 is SNHLY and CDR2 FYNNEI. The CDR3: CASSGRESTDTQYF. CDR3 sequence (DNA): TGTGCCAGCAGTGGACGGGAGAGCACAGATACGCAGTATTTT.

The genes are TRBV27 and TRBJ2-7, with D perhaps matching TRBD2 (5 bases). Germline V gives CDR1 MNHEY, CDR2 SMNVEV (reference sequence). There are 15 residues in the CDR3. The V end was cut by 5 bases, the J end by 2 bases, with 16 bases between. The CDR3 protein is CASSPSGYPTYEQYF. The CDR3 bases are TGTGCCAGCAGTCCTTCGGGGTACCCCACCTACGAGCAGTACTTC.

V is TRBV6-1 and J is TRBJ2-7; D is possibly TRBD1 or TRBD2 (5 bases each). CDR3 size: 15 residues. Germline CDR1 MNHNS, CDR2 SASEGT. V dropped 3 bases and J dropped 3 bases, with 15 bases sitting between them. In DNA, the CDR3 is TGTGCCAGCAGTGAGGGACGGGGTATCGGCTACGAGCAGTACTTC. This encodes CASSEGRGIGYEQYF.

This chain joins TRBV5-4 and TRBJ2-7; D tentatively reads TRBD1 or TRBD2 (6 bases each). In germline, CDR1 is SGHNT, CDR2 YYREEE (reference sequence). V shed 4 bases and J shed 6 bases, with 17 bases lying between them. The CDR3 runs 14 residues. The CDR3 DNA reads as TGTGCCAGCAGCCTGGAAGGAGGGGGATCCGAGCAGTACTTC. It encodes CASSLEGGGSEQYF.

The V call is TRBV6-5, the J call TRBJ2-2; D may be TRBD2 (6 bases). Trimming took off 5 bases at V and 8 bases at J, with 12 bases between the two ends. This CDR3 has 13 amino acids. Germline loops: CDR1 MNHEY, CDR2 SVGAGI. CDR3: CASSLRLEGELFF. The CDR3 DNA is TGTGCCAGCAGTCTCCGACTAGAGGGGGAGCTGTTTTTT.

V and J are TRBV4-1 and TRBJ1-2; TRBD1 aligns across 7 bases. The CDR3 consists of 15 residues. J was trimmed by 2 bases and V by 1 base; bases with no gene match: 4. Germline V gene lookup returns CDR1 MGHRA and CDR2 YSYEKL. The CDR3 sequence: CASSQGTGQNYGYTF. The CDR3 DNA reads as TGCGCCAGCAGCCAAGGGACGGGACAGAACTATGGCTACACCTTC.

V gene TRBV28 combines with J gene TRBJ1-3, with D hard to call. The CDR3 loop spans 15 amino acids. The germline V gene encodes CDR1 MDHEN and CDR2 SYDVKM. The V end lost 6 bases, the J end lost 0 bases, and 12 bases lay between the germline ends. The CDR3 region is CASSPPANSGNTIYF. The CDR3 region has the DNA TGTGCCAGCAGCCCCCCCGCCAACTCTGGAAACACCATATATTTT.